These 18 T cell receptor beta chains were all obtained from the same sample, sequenced in a study of T cells in Graves' hyperthyroidism and ophthalmopathy. Amplification targeted TCR beta CDR3 regions from RNA transcripts. A set of HTBI primers served as the primers for a first-round RT-PCR of the TCR CDR3. MiXCR, run by TCRdb on the multiplex PCR reads, gives a single entry per CDR3 protein. Among about 570,000 distinct CDR3 sequences listed, approximately 15% were seen once. Sequenced material: blood. These receptors were collected from a woman in her 40s with Graves' hyperthyroidism.

This clonotype was found many times. This chain uses TRBV30 with TRBJ2-3; D is possibly TRBD2 (6 bases). V was shortened by 2 bases and J by 2 bases, with 14 bases between the two germline ends. Germline V CDR1 and CDR2: GTSNPN, SVGIG (reference sequence). CDR3 size: 15 residues. In DNA, the CDR3 is TGTGCCTGGAGTTCCCTAGCGTATATCACAGATACGCAGTATTTT. Amino acid sequence: CAWSSLAYITDTQYF.

This clonotype was seen only a few times. The J gene is TRBJ2-7, the V gene TRBV2, with D tentatively TRBD2 (6 bases). This CDR3 comprises 16 residues. The V end was cut by 1 base, the J end by 6 bases, with 19 bases between. Germline V gene lookup returns CDR1 SNHLY and CDR2 FYNNEI. In DNA form, the CDR3 reads TGTGCCAGCAGTGAAGGCGGGAACTACGTTATCATCGAGCAGTACTTC. This sequence encodes CASSEGGNYVIIEQYF.

The sample holds many counts of this clonotype. This chain connects TRBV7-2 to TRBJ2-4; TRBD2 matches at 11 bases. CDR1 and CDR2 from the germline V gene are SGHTA and FQGNSA. CDR3 length: 15 residues. The junction had 3 bases not matched to a gene; V was cut back by 1 base and J by 7 bases. The CDR3 sequence is CASSLGSSGRNIQYF. The CDR3 coding sequence is TGTGCCAGCAGCTTAGGGTCTAGCGGGAGGAACATTCAGTACTTC.

This clonotype was seen a single time. The conserved phenylalanine or tryptophan is not found at the CDR3 terminus, so this likely reflects a read error. This chain links TRBV20-1 with TRBJ2-1, with TRBD2 as a possible D gene (6 bases). The CDR3 runs 16 residues. V lost 5 bases and J lost 0, with 17 bases in between. Looked up from germline, CDR1 is DFQATT and CDR2 is SNEGSKA (reference sequence). The CDR3 loop reads CSAPHEAGRSYNEQFV. The CDR3 DNA is TGCAGTGCTCCCCATGAAGCGGGTCGCTCCTACAATGAGCAGTTCGTC.

There are many counts of this clonotype. The chain uses TRBV5-6 and TRBJ2-1; D is unclear. CDR3 length: 12 residues. CDR1 and CDR2 (germline): SGHDT, YYEEEE. Trimming left V 1 base short and J 8 bases short, with 7 bases between. CDR3 bases: TGTGCCAGCAGCTTGTTGATGTATGAGCAGTTCTTC. This codes for CASSLLMYEQFF.

In this sample, this clonotype turned up many times. Mismatch with germline at one junction end may stem from a read error. The chain recombines TRBV5-1 with TRBJ2-3; D unresolved. This CDR3 spans 12 amino acids. CDR1 is SGHRS and CDR2 is YFSETQ in the germline V gene. This CDR3 is CASSATTDTQYF. In DNA form, the CDR3 reads TGTGCCAGCTCGGCAACCACAGATACGCAGTATTTT.

The chain has TRBV4-1 and TRBJ2-5, with D unclear. Trimming pared 0 bases from V and 2 bases from J, leaving 10 bases between. The CDR3 runs 15 residues. Germline-derived CDR1 and CDR2 are MGHRA and YSYEKL. The CDR3 sequence is CASSQDHGRQETQYF. The CDR3 DNA is TGCGCCAGCAGCCAAGATCACGGTAGACAAGAGACCCAGTACTTC.

This clonotype was recorded many times. The chain uses TRBV11-3 and TRBJ2-2; no clear D gene. Trimming pared 8 bases from V and 1 base from J, leaving 5 bases between. Per germline, CDR1 SGHNT and CDR2 YENEEA. This CDR3 region has 12 residues. The CDR3: CASGRNTGELFF. CDR3 coding DNA: TGTGCCAGCGGCCGGAACACCGGGGAGCTGTTTTTT.

A few counts support this clonotype. The chain uses TRBV20-1 and TRBJ2-1; D is ambiguous. In germline, CDR1 is DFQATT, CDR2 SNEGSKA (reference sequence). This CDR3 contains 13 residues. V lost 4 bases and J 4 bases, leaving 11 bases between the germline ends. The CDR3 is CSAMSTPYNEQFF. The DNA for the CDR3 is TGCAGTGCTATGTCGACCCCTTACAATGAGCAGTTCTTC.

This clonotype was recorded at least ten times. The genes are TRBV3-1 and TRBJ2-1; 8 nucleotides match TRBD2. V dropped 3 bases and J dropped 3; count of bases not matched to a gene: 4. The germline gives CDR1 LGHDT, CDR2 YNNKEL (reference sequence). The CDR3 runs 15 residues. The CDR3 coding sequence is TGTGCCAGCAGCCAGACTAGCGAGTACTACAATGAGCAGTTCTTC. This translates into CASSQTSEYYNEQFF.

This clonotype occurred many times. V and J are TRBV2 and TRBJ2-3, with TRBD2 identical over 11 bases. Trimming at V came to 6 bases and at J to 4 bases, leaving 9 bases not matched to a gene. Looked up from germline, CDR1 is SNHLY and CDR2 is FYNNEI. The CDR3 contains 16 residues. In DNA form, the CDR3 reads TGTGCCAGCAGCCTCGATAGCGGGAGGGCCTCAGATACGCAGTATTTT. Its protein product is CASSLDSGRASDTQYF.

This clonotype was observed at least ten times. The chain has TRBV12-3 or TRBV12-4 and TRBJ2-3; 11 nucleotides agree with TRBD2. Trimming at V came to 8 bases and at J to 6 bases, leaving 7 bases not matched to a gene. The length of the CDR3 is 14 residues. CDR3 DNA: TGTGCCAGCCCCCCCCCTAGCGGGGGGGATACGCAGTATTTT. It is translated as CASPPPSGGDTQYF.

This clonotype appeared many times. V gene TRBV12-3 or TRBV12-4 combines with J gene TRBJ2-2, with 10 bases aligning to TRBD2. Trimming cost V 3 bases and J 6 bases; bases outside gene matches: 10. This CDR3 spans 17 amino acids. Written as DNA, the CDR3 is TGTGCCAGCAGTTTCCCTCTAGCGGGAGTCGACGCCGGGGAGCTGTTTTTT. Its protein is CASSFPLAGVDAGELFF.

This clonotype was seen a few times. V and J are TRBV24-1 and TRBJ2-2; the D is unclear. CDR1 is KGHDR and CDR2 is SFDVKD in the germline V gene. There are 13 residues in the CDR3. V lost 3 bases to trimming and J lost 5 bases, with 6 bases between them. CDR3 DNA sequence: TGTGCCACCAGTGATGGCATGACCGGGGAGCTGTTTTTT. Translation: CATSDGMTGELFF.

At least ten counts were recorded for this clonotype. In DNA, the CDR3 is TGTGCCAGCAGTGACCCCGCCGGGACACCTACTAGCGGGAGCTCCTACGAGCAGTACTTC. Protein product: CASSDPAGTPTSGSSYEQYF. The chain links TRBV28 to TRBJ2-7; 11 bases are shared with TRBD2. V dropped 5 bases and J dropped 0; count of bases not matched to a gene: 18. The CDR3 runs to 20 residues. Germline CDR1 is MDHEN and CDR2 is SYDVKM.

The chain combines TRBV28 with TRBJ1-3; D is unresolved. V lost 6 bases and J 2 bases, leaving 11 bases between the germline ends. The germline V gene encodes CDR1 MDHEN and CDR2 SYDVKM. The CDR3 has 14 amino acids. The CDR3 loop reads CASRHPNTGNTIYF. The CDR3 coding sequence is TGTGCCAGCAGACACCCGAATACTGGAAACACCATATATTTT.

This clonotype was seen ten or more times. This chain links TRBV5-1 with TRBJ2-6, with D unclear. CDR1 and CDR2 from the germline V gene are SGHRS and YFSETQ. The CDR3 sequence is 14 residues long. The germline V and J ends were trimmed by 0 bases and 2 bases, with 3 bases remaining between them. The DNA for the CDR3 is TGCGCCAGCAGCTTGGGGGCTGGGGCCAACGTCCTGACTTTC. Its translation: CASSLGAGANVLTF.

This clonotype has at least ten counts. The chain recombines TRBV14 with TRBJ2-3; 10 nucleotides align to TRBD1. With V trimmed by 0 bases and J by 8 bases, 11 bases remained unmatched. Germline V gene data show CDR1 as SGHDN and CDR2 as FVKESK. CDR3 length equals 17 residues. The CDR3 DNA is TGTGCCAGCAGCCAAGAGGCGGGACAGGGGACAGCTCGTACGCAGTATTTT. This gives the protein CASSQEAGQGTARTQYF.